These 7 T cell receptor beta chains came from one sample sequenced in a study of cytomegalovirus exposure and HLA in healthy donors. The study ran its PCR with 60 Vbeta and 13 Jbeta primers. Assay: immunoSEQ multiplex PCR; the TCRdb copy retains only in-frame clones and omits some. The table shows approximately 160,000 clones, with around four fifths occurring only once. The sample taken for sequencing was PBMCs. These receptors all come from a woman aged 25 to 39 in good health and CMV-seropositive.

The rearrangement joins TRBV6-5 to TRBJ2-5; D may be TRBD1 (5 bases). V lost 2 bases, J lost 6 bases, and 10 bases lay in between. CDR1 is MNHEY, CDR2 SVGAGI, per germline. The CDR3 contains 13 residues. The CDR3 loop is CASSYPRGQTQYF. The CDR3 DNA follows: TGTGCCAGCAGTTACCCAAGGGGCCAGACCCAGTACTTC.

V is TRBV4-1 and J is TRBJ2-1, with D possibly matching TRBD2 (5 bases). The CDR3 spans 15 residues. Looked up from germline, CDR1 is MGHRA and CDR2 is YSYEKL. V lost 0 bases, J lost 2 bases, and 8 bases lay in between. The CDR3 bases are TGCGCCAGCAGCCAAGAGGCCGGGACCTACAATGAGCAGTTCTTC. It codes for CASSQEAGTYNEQFF.

V gene TRBV28 combines with J gene TRBJ1-2, with D perhaps TRBD1 (6 bases). Trimming removed 2 bases from V and 3 bases from J, with 16 bases in between. Looked up from germline, CDR1 is MDHEN and CDR2 is SYDVKM. The CDR3 runs to 16 residues. CDR3: CASSLGDISFYYGYTF. In DNA, the CDR3 is TGTGCCAGCAGTTTAGGGGACATAAGCTTTTACTATGGCTACACCTTC.

The chain recombines TRBV5-1 with TRBJ1-2; 7 bases agree with TRBD1. Germline V CDR1 and CDR2: SGHRS, YFSETQ. With V trimmed by 2 bases and J by 3 bases, 4 bases remained unmatched. CDR3 size: 14 residues. The DNA for the CDR3 is TGCGCCAGCAGCTTAACAGGGGCGGACTATGGCTACACCTTC. Encoded protein: CASSLTGADYGYTF.

This rearrangement joins TRBV27 to TRBJ2-7, with 7 bases that match TRBD2. Trimming removed 3 bases from V and 7 bases from J; junction bases left unmatched: 12. This CDR3 contains 15 residues. The germline V gene encodes CDR1 MNHEY and CDR2 SMNVEV (reference sequence). The CDR3 is CASSFTAGATGEQYF. In nucleotides, the CDR3 is TGTGCCAGCAGTTTCACGGCGGGAGCAACGGGAGAGCAGTACTTC.

The V call is TRBV5-1, the J call TRBJ2-3, with 7 bases matching TRBD1. CDR1 is SGHRS and CDR2 is YFSETQ in the germline V gene. This CDR3 is 15 amino acids long. V was clipped by 4 bases and J by 4 bases; unmatched bases: 9. CDR3 amino acids: CASSEQGPGPDTQYF. In DNA form, the CDR3 reads TGCGCCAGCAGCGAACAGGGGCCGGGTCCAGATACGCAGTATTTT.

This chain joins TRBV19 and TRBJ1-5, with D maybe TRBD1 (5 bases). Trimming pared 4 bases from V and 5 bases from J, leaving 15 bases between. The CDR3 contains 15 residues. Per the germline V gene, CDR1 is LNHDA and CDR2 is SQIVND (reference sequence). The chain's CDR3 is CASSTGTSPYQPQHF. The CDR3 DNA follows: TGTGCCAGTAGTACAGGGACTTCCCCGTATCAGCCCCAGCATTTT.